The entry below describes one T cell receptor beta chain. This specimen belongs to a study of ipilimumab plus nivolumab after autologous stem cell transplantation. The overall study: Patients received a median of roughly 5 ipilimumab and 8 nivolumab doses.

Assay used: immunoSEQ multiplex PCR; TCRdb lists only in-frame clones, some missing. The sample gives approximately 40,000 clones, 80% to 95% of which show up once; approximately 1% is in the top ten. Patients got 3 mg/kg IV nivolumab weeks 1, 4, 7, 10, then biweekly through week 26. This sequence originates from a male donor with multiple myeloma. Specimen: PBMCs, collected in a trial of ipilimumab plus nivolumab as post-transplant consolidation.

The CDR3 bases are TGCGCCAGCAGCCAGGGTGGGACAGGGATTGAGCAGTACTTC. Residues: CASSQGGTGIEQYF. The V and J genes are TRBV4-3 and TRBJ2-7, with 9 bases that match TRBD1. The CDR3 length is 14 residues. V shed 3 bases, J shed 7 bases, and the junction held 7 bases outside the gene matches. Germline V gene data show CDR1 as LGHNA and CDR2 as YSLEER.